Shown below are 27 T cell receptor beta chains from a single sample sequenced in a study of cytomegalovirus exposure and HLA in healthy donors (dated by TCRdb to the late 2010s). Libraries were made using the immunoSEQ multiplex PCR assay. A mixture of 60 forward primers for TCR Vbeta segments and 13 reverse primers for TCR Jbeta segments was used in the multiplex PCR. TCRdb re-hosts the immuneACCESS table, in-frame sequences only. Its copies lack some clones; in the studies checked, an unresolved V gene accounts for under half of them, and the cause for the rest is not known. Within this sample are approximately 140,000 clones, with around four fifths of them counted one time only. The ten largest clones represent roughly 2% of the sample. The specimen was PBMCs. The receptor source for this set is a man between 25 and 39 years old in good health and CMV-seronegative.

The V call is TRBV2, the J call TRBJ1-2, with 7 bases matching TRBD1. Germline V lookup: CDR1 SNHLY, CDR2 FYNNEI. This CDR3 has 15 residues. V was clipped by 2 bases and J by 3 bases; unmatched bases: 6. The CDR3 coding sequence is TGTGCCAGCAGTGAATCAGGGGGAACTTACTATGGCTACACCTTC. Translated: CASSESGGTYYGYTF.

The rearrangement links TRBV6-5 to TRBJ2-5; 9 bases agree with TRBD1. Germline V gene data show CDR1 as MNHEY and CDR2 as SVGAGI. V shed 7 bases, J shed 4 bases, and the junction held 7 bases outside the gene matches. This CDR3 is 14 amino acids long. The CDR3 reads CASTVTGGRETQYF. The CDR3 DNA sequence: TGTGCCAGCACCGTCACAGGGGGCAGAGAGACCCAGTACTTC.

This clone has just a few counts. The junction departs from the called germline gene at one end, perhaps through a read error. The chain links TRBV5-1 to TRBJ2-7; 8 nucleotides line up with TRBD2. The CDR3 sequence is 16 residues long. Germline CDR1 reads SGHRS; CDR2 reads YFSETQ. The CDR3 region is CASNLGYGRALGEQYF. Written as DNA, the CDR3 is TGCGCCAGCAACTTGGGGTACGGGAGGGCCTTGGGGGAGCAGTACTTC.

This chain links TRBV28 with TRBJ1-2; D is unclear. With 1 base removed from V and 9 bases from J, the gap between germline ends came to 15 bases. This CDR3 has 14 residues. Germline V lookup: CDR1 MDHEN, CDR2 SYDVKM. DNA for the CDR3: TGTGCCAGCAGTTTATCGTTCACAGAGAATAGCTACACCTTC. It encodes CASSLSFTENSYTF.

The rearrangement joins TRBV25-1 to TRBJ1-4, with D perhaps matching TRBD1 (6 bases). Germline loops: CDR1 MGHDK, CDR2 SYGVNS. The V end was cut by 4 bases, the J end by 8 bases, with 17 bases between. The CDR3 covers 15 residues. The DNA for the CDR3 is TGTGCCAGCAGTGCCAGGGGCTCACTTCGGGAAAAACTGTTTTTT. Translation: CASSARGSLREKLFF.

This chain uses TRBV5-4 with TRBJ1-4; D unclear. Germline CDR1 SGHNT, CDR2 YYREEE (reference sequence). The CDR3 totals 16 residues. V was clipped by 4 bases and J by 3 bases, with 16 bases between them. CDR3 in DNA: TGTGCCAGCAGCACATACGGCGGGATTCCTAATGAAAAACTGTTTTTT. Its protein product is CASSTYGGIPNEKLFF.

The genes are TRBV18 and TRBJ2-3; 8 nucleotides line up with TRBD1. The CDR3 consists of 14 residues. CDR1 and CDR2 from the germline V gene are KGHSH and LQKENI. V was clipped by 5 bases and J by 2 bases; unmatched bases: 3. CDR3 sequence reads: CASSLQGDTDTQYF. DNA of the CDR3: TGTGCCAGCTCATTACAGGGGGACACAGATACGCAGTATTTT. Drawing the rest from reference TRBV18 and TRBJ2-3, the complete variable domain is NAGVMQNPRHLVRRRGQEARLRCSPMKGHSHVYWYRQLPEEGLKFMVYLQKENIIDESGMPKERFSAEFPKEGPSILRIQQVVRGDSAAYFCASSLQGDTDTQYFGPGTRLTVL.

The J gene is TRBJ1-2, the V gene TRBV15, with D maybe TRBD1 (6 bases). Trimming stripped 1 base from V and 9 bases from J, with 21 bases between. Germline V gene sequence: CDR1 LNHNV, CDR2 YYDKDF (reference sequence). The CDR3 runs to 16 residues. CDR3 nucleotide sequence: TGTGCCACCAGCAGAGGGTTTAGCGGGACACTCTCTCGCTACACCTTC. Amino acid sequence: CATSRGFSGTLSRYTF. Combining the CDR3 with reference TRBV15 and TRBJ1-2 gives the whole variable domain DAMVIQNPRYQVTQFGKPVTLSCSQTLNHNVMYWYQQKSSQAPKLLFHYYDKDFNNEADTPDNFQSRRPNTSFCFLDIRSPGLGDTAMYLCATSRGFSGTLSRYTFGSGTRLTVV.

The chain uses TRBV5-1 and TRBJ2-7; possible D gene TRBD1, 6 bases. The CDR3 runs to 13 residues. Trimming cost V 5 bases and J 2 bases, with 11 bases left between them. Germline V CDR1 and CDR2: SGHRS, YFSETQ. The CDR3 spells CASSDRTPYEQYF. In nucleotides, the CDR3 is TGCGCCAGCAGTGACAGGACTCCCTACGAGCAGTACTTC.

This chain connects TRBV7-9 to TRBJ1-1; perhaps TRBD1 as D (6 bases). The V and J ends lost 5 bases and 4 bases respectively, with 14 bases between them. Germline CDR1 SEHNR, CDR2 FQNEAQ (reference sequence). The CDR3 has 14 amino acids. In DNA, the CDR3 is TGTGCCAGCAGCCCGGAGGGGGGGCCCACTGAAGCTTTCTTT. As protein: CASSPEGGPTEAFF.

The chain links TRBV5-4 to TRBJ1-2, with D possibly TRBD1 on 5 matching bases. This CDR3 comprises 15 residues. Germline CDR1 reads SGHNT; CDR2 reads YYREEE (reference sequence). V lost 1 base to trimming and J lost 2 bases, with 12 bases between them. The CDR3 loop is CASSLPTGGNYGYTF. The CDR3 DNA reads as TGTGCCAGCAGCTTGCCCACGGGGGGGAACTATGGCTACACCTTC.

J is TRBJ1-1 and V is TRBV6-6; tentatively, D is TRBD1 (5 bases). Germline CDR1 MNHNY, CDR2 SVGAGI (reference sequence). Trimming shortened V by 6 bases and J by 0 bases, and 8 bases separated the two germline ends. The CDR3 loop spans 13 amino acids. The CDR3 sequence is CASSLTVNTEAFF. CDR3 nucleotides: TGTGCCAGCAGCTTGACAGTGAACACTGAAGCTTTCTTT.

V usage is TRBV11-2 and J usage is TRBJ1-1; D is undetermined. The germline V and J ends were trimmed by 1 base and 0 bases, with 9 bases remaining between them. The CDR3 runs to 15 residues. The germline V gene has CDR1 SGHAT and CDR2 FQNNGV. In DNA, the CDR3 is TGTGCCAGCAGCTTAGCCGGGATTTTGAACACTGAAGCTTTCTTT. Protein product: CASSLAGILNTEAFF.

V and J are TRBV5-1 and TRBJ2-7, with 9 bases identical to TRBD1. This CDR3 is 14 amino acids long. V was pared by 4 bases and J by 4 bases, with 6 bases of the junction left unmatched. The germline CDR1 and CDR2 sequences are SGHRS and YFSETQ. The DNA for the CDR3 is TGCGCCAGCAGCCCACAGGGGGCGGGTTACGAGCAGTACTTC. Translation: CASSPQGAGYEQYF. The full variable domain, rest sourced from reference TRBV5-1 and TRBJ2-7, is KAGVTQTPRYLIKTRGQQVTLSCSPISGHRSVSWYQQTPGQGLQFLFEYFSETQRNKGNFPGRFSGRQFSNSRSEMNVSTLELGDSALYLCASSPQGAGYEQYFGPGTRLTVT.

The chain couples TRBV2 to TRBJ1-2; D perhaps matches TRBD1 (6 bases). V was shortened by 2 bases and J by 3 bases, with 10 bases between the two germline ends. CDR1 and CDR2 from the germline V gene are SNHLY and FYNNEI. This CDR3 is 14 amino acids long. The CDR3 spells CASSEQGFDYGYTF. The CDR3 DNA is TGTGCCAGCAGTGAACAGGGGTTTGACTATGGCTACACCTTC.

This chain connects TRBV6-5 to TRBJ2-1; tentative D call: TRBD1 (5 bases). The CDR3 extends over 14 amino acids. Per the germline V gene, CDR1 is MNHEY and CDR2 is SVGAGI. Trimming left V 0 bases short and J 3 bases short, with 6 bases between. CDR3 region: CASSYSTVYNEQFF. In DNA form, the CDR3 reads TGTGCCAGCAGTTACTCGACAGTCTACAATGAGCAGTTCTTC.

This chain connects TRBV7-3 to TRBJ1-1; no clear D. The CDR3 is 16 amino acids. The germline V gene has CDR1 SGHTA and CDR2 FQGTGA. V lost 3 bases and J lost 4, with 18 bases in between. This chain's CDR3 is CASSFVYEVRGTEAFF. The CDR3 nucleotides read TGTGCCAGCAGCTTCGTTTATGAGGTTCGAGGCACTGAAGCTTTCTTT.

The table lists this clone with a count of one. V usage is TRBV5-1 and J usage is TRBJ2-1; 15 bases agree with TRBD2. The CDR3 sequence is 16 residues long. Looked up from germline, CDR1 is SGHRS and CDR2 is YFSETQ. Unmatched junction bases numbered 7, after V lost 3 bases and J lost 9 bases. The CDR3 loop is CASSWGLAGGEGEQFF. The CDR3 DNA is TGCGCCAGCAGCTGGGGACTAGCGGGAGGAGAGGGTGAGCAGTTCTTC.

The chain combines TRBV6-6 with TRBJ1-2; D is possibly TRBD1 (6 bases). CDR3 length equals 15 residues. The V gene's germline CDR1 is MNHNY and CDR2 SVGAGI (reference sequence). With 5 bases removed from V and 2 bases from J, the gap between germline ends came to 15 bases. The CDR3 is CASSPQGPINYGYTF. The CDR3 DNA reads as TGTGCCAGCAGTCCTCAGGGGCCGATAAACTATGGCTACACCTTC.

The rearrangement joins TRBV10-3 to TRBJ2-7; 13 bases agree with TRBD2. Trimming cost V 10 bases and J 4 bases; bases outside gene matches: 4. This CDR3 is 13 amino acids long. CDR1 and CDR2 from the germline V gene are ENHRY and SYGVKD. DNA for the CDR3: TGTGCCAGCTCACTAGCGGGGGGGTACGAGCAGTACTTC. Translated, it gives CASSLAGGYEQYF.

The chain is built from TRBV12-5 and TRBJ2-3; D remains unclear. The V end was cut by 1 base, the J end by 2 bases, with 13 bases between. Per germline, CDR1 LGHNT and CDR2 FRNRAP. The CDR3 length is 16 residues. The CDR3 DNA sequence: TGTGCTAGTGGTTTGGCGGTGGGCAGCTCCACAGATACGCAGTATTTT. Translated: CASGLAVGSSTDTQYF.

The chain joins TRBV4-1 to TRBJ1-6; the match to TRBD1 covers 7 bases. Germline assignment: CDR1 MGHRA and CDR2 YSYEKL. The trim removed 4 bases at V and 9 bases at J, leaving 12 bases unmatched. This CDR3 is 16 amino acids long. The CDR3, as DNA: TGCGCCAGCAGCCCGCCCCCGACAGGGATTGTTTCACCCCTCCACTTT. Protein sequence: CASSPPPTGIVSPLHF.

The chain recombines TRBV18 with TRBJ2-6; D is perhaps TRBD1 (6 bases). V was clipped by 6 bases and J by 1 base, with 10 bases between them. Germline CDR1 is KGHSH and CDR2 is LQKENI. The CDR3 length is 15 residues. CDR3: CASSQGHSGANVLTF. The CDR3 coding sequence is TGTGCCAGCTCCCAGGGACATTCTGGGGCCAACGTCCTGACTTTC. The complete variable domain, with remaining parts taken from reference TRBV18 and TRBJ2-6, reads NAGVMQNPRHLVRRRGQEARLRCSPMKGHSHVYWYRQLPEEGLKFMVYLQKENIIDESGMPKERFSAEFPKEGPSILRIQQVVRGDSAAYFCASSQGHSGANVLTFGAGSRLTVL.

J is TRBJ2-2 and V is TRBV4-1; TRBD2 agrees at 7 bases. With 6 bases clipped from V and 1 base from J, the junction kept 2 bases outside the gene matches. Germline CDR1 and CDR2: MGHRA and YSYEKL. The CDR3 totals 14 residues. The CDR3 spells CASRVAGNTGELFF. The CDR3 bases are TGCGCCAGCAGGGTAGCGGGGAACACCGGGGAGCTGTTTTTT.

With regard to this clone: One end of the junction is discordant with germline, which a read error may explain. V gene TRBV20-1 combines with J gene TRBJ2-7, with 7 bases fitting TRBD1. CDR1 and CDR2 (germline): DFQATT, SNEGSKA (reference sequence). The length of the CDR3 is 11 residues. CDR3 DNA sequence: TGCAGTGCCCCGTCGACAGGGAAAGTTAACTTC. Amino acid sequence: CSAPSTGKVNF.

The chain links TRBV4-1 to TRBJ1-2, with D possibly TRBD1 on 6 matching bases. V lost 4 bases and J 4 bases, leaving 16 bases between the germline ends. Germline CDR1 is MGHRA and CDR2 is YSYEKL. CDR3 length: 15 residues. The CDR3 loop is CASSPEGGAIYGYTF. Here the CDR3 DNA reads TGCGCCAGCAGCCCGGAGGGGGGGGCTATCTATGGCTACACCTTC.

The V call is TRBV30, the J call TRBJ1-1; possible D gene TRBD1, 6 bases. The CDR3 runs 14 residues. In germline, CDR1 is GTSNPN, CDR2 SVGIG (reference sequence). The ends were cut back, 1 base at V and 1 base at J, with 10 bases in the middle. The CDR3 loop reads CAWSEMTGNTEAFF. For the CDR3, the DNA is TGTGCCTGGAGTGAAATGACAGGGAACACTGAAGCTTTCTTT.